The next 4 T cell receptor beta chains were all read from a single sample in a study of T cell repertoires in cytomegalovirus infection. TCRdb ran MiXCR on the reads and lists one entry per CDR3 protein. The sample lists some 200,000 distinct CDR3 sequences; 8% to 10% were seen once. Sequencing used PBMCs. These receptors were taken from a human donor in good health (CMV status not recorded). Some clones in this sample may be carry-over from other donors' samples.

V usage is TRBV28 and J usage is TRBJ1-4; tentative D call: TRBD1 (6 bases). V was shortened by 8 bases and J by 3 bases, with 7 bases between the two germline ends. Germline V gene sequence: CDR1 MDHEN, CDR2 SYDVKM. The CDR3 extends over 12 amino acids. The CDR3 DNA reads as TGTGCCAGCCGGACAGCTAATGAAAAACTGTTTTTT. Its protein is CASRTANEKLFF.

To note about this clonotype: The CDR3 end shows no conserved phenylalanine or tryptophan, and so a read error is likely. This rearrangement joins TRBV28 to TRBJ1-2, with a weak D call TRBD1 (5 bases). V was pared by 4 bases and J by 8 bases, with 8 bases between. CDR3 length: 11 residues. Germline V gives CDR1 MDHEN, CDR2 SYDVKM. The CDR3 region has the DNA TGTGCCAGCAGTTCAGGGTACGGCTACACCTCC. Residues: CASSSGYGYTS.

This clonotype was recorded many times. J is TRBJ2-5 and V is TRBV15, with D possibly TRBD1 on 6 matching bases. Germline-derived CDR1 and CDR2 are LNHNV and YYDKDF (reference sequence). The CDR3 loop spans 14 amino acids. V was clipped by 5 bases and J by 2 bases, with 12 bases between them. The CDR3 region is CATSAGTSQETQYF. For the CDR3, the DNA is TGTGCCACCAGCGCCGGGACATCTCAAGAGACCCAGTACTTC.

The chain recombines TRBV7-9 with TRBJ2-5; D unclear. V was clipped by 1 base and J by 3 bases, with 6 bases between them. CDR3 length: 13 amino acids. Germline assignment: CDR1 SEHNR and CDR2 FQNEAQ (reference sequence). The CDR3: CASSLGMEETQYF. CDR3 nucleotide sequence: TGTGCCAGCAGCTTAGGTATGGAAGAGACCCAGTACTTC.